This T cell receptor (beta chain) was retrieved from a study of blood T cell repertoires in COVID-19. Overall study context: Donors in the United States, Italy and Spain gave samples during acute or convalescent COVID-19. T cells, B-cell-depleted T cells, or PBMCs provided the cDNA or gDNA that served as material.

Authors' data handling: Amplification with reference gene primers provided the estimates of nucleated cell counts. Libraries were prepared by immunoSEQ multiplex PCR; TCRdb keeps only in-frame clonotypes and omits some of them. That table gives V, J and clone size, and the DNA gave D and trimming. The table has approximately 250,000 clones, 65% to 85% seen once. This CDR3 is built from 17 residues. Trimming shortened V by 4 bases and J by 1 base, and 19 bases separated the two germline ends. Looked up from germline, CDR1 is SGHNT and CDR2 is YYREEE (reference sequence). Sequenced input: peripheral blood. The V gene is TRBV5-4, the J gene TRBJ2-3; D possibly corresponds to TRBD1 (8 bases). The source is a woman aged 40 to 50 who had recovered from COVID-19. The CDR3 loop is CASSAPGGGGGTDTQYF. CDR3 coding DNA: TGTGCCAGCAGCGCGCCAGGGGGCGGGGGAGGCACAGATACGCAGTATTTT.